The clone carrying this T cell receptor beta chain has just a few counts. Its antigen is currently unknown. The data originate from a study of beta chain features in type 1 diabetes. Study-wide results and caveats: A cDNA-based sequencing approach could over-represent cells with high TCR expression.

The investigators reverse transcribed all of the isolated RNA, so they sequenced expressed TCRB transcripts. Method: immunoSEQ multiplex PCR; TCRdb's copy keeps in-frame clones and lacks some. The profile shows around 500,000 clones, about an eighth of them singletons. Sequences were obtained from naive CD4+ T cells from blood. This TCR derives from a young woman in good health.

The DNA for the CDR3 is TGCGCCAGCAGCCAAGATATACGCGGCATTGAAGCTTTCTTT. This codes for CASSQDIRGIEAFF. The rearrangement links TRBV4-3 to TRBJ1-1; D unresolved. Between the trimmed V and J ends, which lost 0 bases and 7 bases, there was a span of 12 bases. Germline CDR1 and CDR2: LGHNA and YSLEER. The CDR3 is 14 residues long.